The entry that follows covers one T cell receptor (beta chain) sequence. The authors' processing: Quantification of nucleated cells was approximated via reference gene primer amplification. TCRdb keeps only in-frame clones here, not all; method: immunoSEQ multiplex PCR. The DNA was the basis for D and trimming; V, J and clone size are from that table. The sample consists of fewer than 350,000 clones, approximately 88% of them appearing once. This sample was taken from a study of blood T cell repertoires in COVID-19. Across the study: T cells, B-cell-depleted T cells, or PBMCs supplied cDNA or gDNA.

This receptor was taken from a man between 18 and 35 years old with active or convalescent COVID-19. Input material: peripheral blood.

The CDR3 DNA is TGTGCCAGCAGCCGGTTTGGCTACACCTTC. This sequence encodes CASSRFGYTF. The chain has TRBV7-6 and TRBJ1-2; D is ambiguous. CDR1 SGHVS and CDR2 FNYEAQ come from the germline V gene. V was shortened by 5 bases and J by 7 bases, with 5 bases between the two germline ends. CDR3 length: 10 residues.